The 20 T cell receptor beta chains below were found in one sample sequenced in a study of blood T cells in healthy people across ages. Primers used in a second PCR of roughly 6 to 12 cycles were a sample-barcoded 5' primer and a J-beta primer mix. TCRdb passed the 5' RACE reads through MiXCR, listing each CDR3 protein once. The sample shows about 1,500,000 distinct CDR3 sequences, about 28% of them seen only once. Sequencing was done on a sample of blood. The receptors here all came from a woman aged 30 to 39 in good health.

The rearrangement uses TRBV12-3 or TRBV12-4 and TRBJ2-5; 12 positions match TRBD1. The V and J ends lost 5 bases and 11 bases, in that order; junction bases with no gene match: 12. CDR3 length: 15 residues. CDR3 loop: CASSSRDRGLDEQYF. CDR3 in DNA: TGTGCCAGCAGTAGCCGGGACAGGGGGCTCGATGAGCAGTACTTC.

The chain recombines TRBV7-6 with TRBJ1-1; D may be TRBD1 (6 bases). This CDR3 spans 17 amino acids. V lost 1 base, J lost 3 bases, and 18 bases lay in between. CDR1 and CDR2 (germline): SGHVS, FNYEAQ. The CDR3 nucleotides are TGTGCCAGCAGCTTAGGTCGGGGTGGACAGACCTACACTGAAGCTTTCTTT. Its translation is CASSLGRGGQTYTEAFF.

This clonotype has more than one count but fewer than ten. This sequence joins TRBV6-2 or TRBV6-3 and TRBJ2-1; D is uncertain. CDR3 length equals 13 residues. V gave up 3 bases and J gave up 6 bases, with 9 bases separating them. Per germline, CDR1 MNHEY and CDR2 SVGEGT. DNA of the CDR3: TGTGCCAGCAGTTATGGACCAATCAATGAGCAGTTCTTC. Its translation: CASSYGPINEQFF.

The V gene is TRBV9, the J gene TRBJ2-7; TRBD2 matches 9 bases. The germline V gene has CDR1 SGDLS and CDR2 YYNGEE. The CDR3 contains 16 residues. After removal of 0 bases from V and 6 bases from J, the junction contained 10 bases not matched to a gene. Here the CDR3 DNA reads TGTGCCAGCAGCGTAGAACCGGGAGCGGGGGGTCTCGAGCAGTACTTC. Translated: CASSVEPGAGGLEQYF.

Concerning this clonotype: Given a much more abundant clone one base away, this may be a read error. The chain is built from TRBV9 and TRBJ2-1; no firm D call. Germline V gives CDR1 SGDLS, CDR2 YYNGEE. The CDR3 contains 17 residues. The CDR3 is CASSVANNPVPYSEQFF. CDR3 DNA: TGTGCCAGCAGCGTAGCGAACAACCCGGTACCCTACAGTGAGCAGTTCTTC.

V is TRBV20-1 and J is TRBJ2-3; 9 bases are shared with TRBD1. CDR3 length equals 14 residues. Germline lookup yields CDR1 DFQATT and CDR2 SNEGSKA (reference sequence). The J segment lost 5 bases and the V segment lost 5 bases, leaving 8 bases of the junction unmatched. CDR3 sequence: CSAADRGSGDTQYF. The CDR3 nucleotides are TGCAGTGCTGCGGACAGGGGATCTGGAGATACGCAGTATTTT.

The rearrangement uses TRBV10-2 and TRBJ1-1; 7 nucleotides agree with TRBD1. After removal of 6 bases from V and 2 bases from J, the junction contained 12 bases not matched to a gene. The V gene's germline CDR1 is WSHSY and CDR2 SAAADI. CDR3 length: 16 amino acids. CDR3 region: CASRGGRGDRNTEAFF. The CDR3 region has the DNA TGCGCCAGCAGAGGGGGAAGAGGGGACAGAAACACTGAAGCTTTCTTT.

This clonotype was observed at least ten times. The chain is built from TRBV30 and TRBJ1-2; a possible D gene is TRBD1 (5 bases). V was clipped by 5 bases and J by 0 bases, with 10 bases between them. CDR3 length: 13 residues. From germline, CDR1 is GTSNPN and CDR2 SVGIG (reference sequence). The CDR3 DNA follows: TGTGCCTGGCGCAGGGCCACTAACTATGGCTACACCTTC. Translating it yields CAWRRATNYGYTF.

V usage is TRBV28 and J usage is TRBJ2-1; D call uncertain. This CDR3 is 16 amino acids long. Germline V CDR1 and CDR2: MDHEN, SYDVKM. V gave up 5 bases and J gave up 5 bases, with 19 bases separating them. Here the CDR3 reads CASSRIAGTTDNEQFF. The CDR3 DNA reads as TGTGCCAGCAGTCGGATCGCCGGAACGACTGACAATGAGCAGTTCTTC. The full variable domain, with the rest looked up from reference TRBV28 and TRBJ2-1, is DVKVTQSSRYLVKRTGEKVFLECVQDMDHENMFWYRQDPGLGLRLIYFSYDVKMKEKGDIPEGYSVSREKKERFSLILESASTNQTSMYLCASSRIAGTTDNEQFFGPGTRLTVL.

This clonotype was found a few times. The chain recombines TRBV15 with TRBJ2-3, with 7 bases aligning to TRBD2. This CDR3 spans 13 amino acids. CDR1 and CDR2 (germline): LNHNV, YYDKDF (reference sequence). V was pared by 9 bases and J by 2 bases, with 5 bases of the junction left unmatched. The CDR3 DNA is TGTGCCACAAGCGGGGCTAACACAGATACGCAGTATTTT. It encodes CATSGANTDTQYF. Together with reference TRBV15 and TRBJ2-3, the CDR3 gives the full variable domain: DAMVIQNPRYQVTQFGKPVTLSCSQTLNHNVMYWYQQKSSQAPKLLFHYYDKDFNNEADTPDNFQSRRPNTSFCFLDIRSPGLGDTAMYLCATSGANTDTQYFGPGTRLTVL.

This clonotype was picked up a small number of times. The chain uses TRBV24-1 and TRBJ1-2, with a tentative D call TRBD1 (6 bases). CDR1 is KGHDR and CDR2 is SFDVKD in the germline V gene. This CDR3 spans 14 amino acids. V lost 2 bases to trimming and J lost 0 bases, with 6 bases between them. The CDR3 sequence: CATSDWTANYGYTF. Written as DNA, the CDR3 is TGTGCCACCAGTGATTGGACAGCTAACTATGGCTACACCTTC.

The gene calls are TRBV10-3 and TRBJ1-4, with D maybe TRBD1 (6 bases). V was clipped by 6 bases and J by 5 bases, with 16 bases between them. The germline CDR1 and CDR2 sequences are ENHRY and SYGVKD. This CDR3 has 15 amino acids. Here the CDR3 reads CAIRGTQGGNEKLFF. For the CDR3, the DNA is TGTGCCATCAGGGGGACACAGGGTGGCAATGAAAAACTGTTTTTT.

This clonotype occurred many times. V is TRBV20-1 and J is TRBJ2-7, with a weak D call TRBD2 (5 bases). The germline gives CDR1 DFQATT, CDR2 SNEGSKA (reference sequence). The CDR3 covers 14 residues. With 8 bases removed from V and 0 bases from J, the gap between germline ends came to 17 bases. CDR3 sequence (DNA): TGCAGTACCAAAAGCGGCACAAGCTCCTACGAGCAGTACTTC. Translation gives CSTKSGTSSYEQYF.

The chain combines TRBV7-9 with TRBJ2-1, with D perhaps matching TRBD1 or TRBD2 (5 bases each). Trimming took 10 bases from V and 5 from J, leaving 21 bases between them. CDR1 is SEHNR and CDR2 is FQNEAQ in the germline V gene (reference sequence). The CDR3 has 15 amino acids. The CDR3 DNA reads TGTGCCACCCCGCTAATGGGACCTGCCCACAATGAGCAGTTCTTC. This gives the protein CATPLMGPAHNEQFF. The full variable domain, its missing parts supplied by reference TRBV7-9 and TRBJ2-1, is DTGVSQNPRHKITKRGQNVTFRCDPISEHNRLYWYRQTLGQGPEFLTYFQNEAQLEKSRLLSDRFSAERPKGSFSTLEIQRTEQGDSAMYLCATPLMGPAHNEQFFGPGTRLTVL.

The V call is TRBV28, the J call TRBJ2-1, with 13 positions matching TRBD2. The CDR3 is 17 residues long. The J segment lost 12 bases and the V segment lost 5 bases, leaving 16 bases of the junction unmatched. The germline gives CDR1 MDHEN, CDR2 SYDVKM. The CDR3 loop reads CASSPHSGTSGVRGQFF. The CDR3 coding sequence is TGTGCCAGCAGTCCTCATTCCGGGACTAGCGGGGTTCGGGGGCAGTTCTTC.

This clonotype has a handful of counts. The rearrangement joins TRBV21-1 to TRBJ1-6; the D segment call TRBD1 is taken from the table without a DNA check. TRBV21-1 is designated a pseudogene. This CDR3 is built from 15 residues. Here the CDR3 reads CASSGTGPRNSPLHF. The CDR3 coding sequence is TGTGCCAGCAGCGGAACGGGACCGAGAAATTCACCCCTCCACTTT.

The V and J genes are TRBV20-1 and TRBJ2-3; TRBD2 matches 10 bases. Germline assignment: CDR1 DFQATT and CDR2 SNEGSKA (reference sequence). With V trimmed by 5 bases and J by 3 bases, 11 bases remained unmatched. This CDR3 comprises 16 residues. DNA of the CDR3: TGCAGTGCTCCCGTACAAGCGGGAGGGCCAACAGATACGCAGTATTTT. Its translation: CSAPVQAGGPTDTQYF.

This sequence joins TRBV7-9 and TRBJ2-4; 7 bases are shared with TRBD1. The end of the DNA fits TRBJ2-5 better, so the J call may be wrong. Germline V lookup: CDR1 SEHNR, CDR2 FQNEAQ (reference sequence). The CDR3 runs to 15 residues. The CDR3 coding sequence is TGTGCCAGCAGCTTACAGGGACAGAGACAAGAGACCCAGTACTTC. Its translation is CASSLQGQRQETQYF.

The chain has TRBV7-2 and TRBJ2-5; D might be TRBD2 (6 bases). Trimming removed 1 base at V and 7 bases at J, with 28 bases between. Germline V gene data show CDR1 as SGHTA and CDR2 as FQGNSA. The CDR3 spans 19 residues. This chain's CDR3 is CASSLDTSFIPSLRATQYF. The CDR3 DNA reads TGTGCCAGCAGCTTAGATACTAGCTTTATCCCTTCTCTGAGAGCGACCCAGTACTTC.

The gene calls are TRBV5-1 and TRBJ1-1, with D possibly being TRBD1 (5 bases). Germline V gives CDR1 SGHRS, CDR2 YFSETQ. Trimming pared 1 base from V and 4 bases from J, leaving 17 bases between. The CDR3 runs to 16 residues. CDR3 sequence reads: CASSLNQGAGSTEAFF. CDR3 DNA sequence: TGCGCCAGCAGCTTGAACCAGGGAGCCGGGAGCACTGAAGCTTTCTTT.